Included here is one TCR beta chain sequence, with context. Its antigen is still unknown. The protocol was immunoSEQ multiplex PCR, while the TCRdb copy is restricted to in-frame clones and leaves out a portion. This table holds around 150,000 clones, just over 90% found once. The source of the sample is a study of T cell responses to AZD1222 COVID-19 vaccine. Whole-study findings and limits: Baseline serostatus was positive in only six AZD1222 recipients. Most donors were white British, females outnumbered males, and clonal diversity was possibly underestimated. Recipients of two AZD1222 doses showed rising Spike-specific TCR breadth and depth.

V dropped 3 bases and J dropped 7 bases, with 18 bases sitting between them. This CDR3 has 15 residues. Per germline, CDR1 KGHSH and CDR2 LQKENI. The sample in question was peripheral blood, obtained on day 0 of MenACWY control vaccination. The V and J genes are TRBV18 and TRBJ1-1, with D possibly being TRBD1 (6 bases). The receptor was isolated from an adult in good health. This CDR3 reads CASSPGGALQGEAFF. The CDR3 nucleotides are TGTGCCAGCTCACCTGGGGGGGCGCTTCAAGGTGAAGCTTTCTTT.